These T cell receptor beta chains were read from a single sample in a study of T cells in localized non-small cell lung cancer. The protocol was immunoSEQ multiplex PCR, while the TCRdb copy is restricted to in-frame clones and leaves out a portion. The sample records tens of thousands of clones, around 82% being singletons. Specimen: peripheral blood, collected before any cancer treatment. All receptors come from a female donor over 55 with stage I lung adenocarcinoma. Each CDR3 is given with its conserved first and last residue. A D gene is named only where the DNA matches it firmly. The size entry is marked missing in some rows and otherwise reads once, few, many or a size class.

cdr3_nt: TGTGCCAGCAGCCCAAGACAGGGGCCAGCAGAGACCCAGTACTTC; cdr3_aa: CASSPRQGPAETQYF; v_call: TRBV27; d_call: TRBD1; clone_size: -; j_call: TRBJ2-5
cdr3_nt: TGTGCCAGCAGCCCTTCACAGGGCCCCAAGACCCAGTACTTC; cdr3_aa: CASSPSQGPKTQYF; v_call: TRBV7-8; d_call: -; clone_size: -; j_call: TRBJ2-5
cdr3_nt: TGCGCCAGCAGCTTGGACCGTCCCCAAGAGACCCAGTACTTC; cdr3_aa: CASSLDRPQETQYF; v_call: TRBV5-1; d_call: -; clone_size: -; j_call: TRBJ2-5
cdr3_nt: TGTGCCTGGACCGGGATAACATGGGGCACTGAAGCTTTCTTT; cdr3_aa: CAWTGITWGTEAFF; v_call: TRBV30; d_call: -; clone_size: -; j_call: TRBJ1-1
cdr3_nt: TGTGCCAGCAGCCTCAGGGTGGGGGGTAATTCACCCCTCCACTTT; cdr3_aa: CASSLRVGGNSPLHF; v_call: TRBV7-6; d_call: -; clone_size: -; j_call: TRBJ1-6
cdr3_nt: TGTGCCAGCAGCTTAGGCTGGGCAACTAATGAAAAACTGTTTTTT; cdr3_aa: CASSLGWATNEKLFF; v_call: TRBV7-6; d_call: -; clone_size: many; j_call: TRBJ1-4
cdr3_nt: TGCGCCAGCAGCCAAGACGGGACTCCATTCTACGAGCAGTACTTC; cdr3_aa: CASSQDGTPFYEQYF; v_call: TRBV4-1; d_call: -; clone_size: -; j_call: TRBJ2-7
cdr3_nt: TGTGCCAGCAGCTTAGTCCGGGACTCGCCCCAGCATTTT; cdr3_aa: CASSLVRDSPQHF; v_call: TRBV7-8; d_call: -; clone_size: -; j_call: TRBJ1-5
cdr3_nt: TGTGCCAGCAGCGTAGAGGGGGGCCGGGGCACAGATACGCAGTATTTT; cdr3_aa: CASSVEGGRGTDTQYF; v_call: TRBV9; d_call: -; clone_size: -; j_call: TRBJ2-3
cdr3_nt: TGTGCCAGCCGGCTGGGGGGGGTAGAATATGGCTACACCTTC; cdr3_aa: CASRLGGVEYGYTF; v_call: TRBV6-1; d_call: -; clone_size: -; j_call: TRBJ1-2
cdr3_nt: TGTGCCAGCAGATTTGTGGTAGGGAACACTGAAGCTTTCTTT; cdr3_aa: CASRFVVGNTEAFF; v_call: TRBV28; d_call: -; clone_size: -; j_call: TRBJ1-1
cdr3_nt: TGTGCCAGCTCACCCGTACAGGTCCGCCTCTATGGCTACACCTTC; cdr3_aa: CASSPVQVRLYGYTF; v_call: TRBV18; d_call: -; clone_size: -; j_call: TRBJ1-2
cdr3_nt: TGTGCCAGCTCACAGGACCTAGGGGCAGGGAATCAGCCCCAGCATTTT; cdr3_aa: CASSQDLGAGNQPQHF; v_call: TRBV18; d_call: -; clone_size: few; j_call: TRBJ1-5
cdr3_nt: TGTGCCAGCAGCTTGACTAGCGGGAGCACAGATACGCAGTATTTT; cdr3_aa: CASSLTSGSTDTQYF; v_call: TRBV5-4; d_call: TRBD2; clone_size: -; j_call: TRBJ2-3
cdr3_nt: TGCGCCAGCAGCTTTGTGAGCGGTAGCACAGATACGCAGTATTTT; cdr3_aa: CASSFVSGSTDTQYF; v_call: TRBV5-1; d_call: -; clone_size: -; j_call: TRBJ2-3
cdr3_nt: TGTGCCAGCAGCGCCGGGGACAAGTACGAGCAGTACTTC; cdr3_aa: CASSAGDKYEQYF; v_call: TRBV6-5; d_call: -; clone_size: large; j_call: TRBJ2-7
cdr3_nt: TGTGCCAGCAGCCAACAGGTCGTGAACACTGAAGCTTTCTTT; cdr3_aa: CASSQQVVNTEAFF; v_call: TRBV21-1; d_call: -; clone_size: few; j_call: TRBJ1-1
cdr3_nt: TGTGCCAGCACCCTGGAAACAGGACCAAACTATGGCTACACCTTC; cdr3_aa: CASTLETGPNYGYTF; v_call: TRBV6-1; d_call: -; clone_size: -; j_call: TRBJ1-2
cdr3_nt: TGTGCCAGTAGTATAGGAGGGATAGAGGGGAAAGCTTTCTTT; cdr3_aa: CASSIGGIEGKAFF; v_call: TRBV19; d_call: -; clone_size: once; j_call: TRBJ1-1
cdr3_nt: TGTGCCAGCAGCCCACAGTGGGACTATGGCTACACCTTC; cdr3_aa: CASSPQWDYGYTF; v_call: TRBV11-2; d_call: -; clone_size: -; j_call: TRBJ1-2
cdr3_nt: TGTGCCAGCAGTTCAGTCCCGGGACTAGCGGGGGACACAGATACGCAGTATTTT; cdr3_aa: CASSSVPGLAGDTDTQYF; v_call: TRBV6-4; d_call: TRBD2; clone_size: -; j_call: TRBJ2-3
cdr3_nt: TGCAGCGTCGAAACGGACAGGGAAGGATACGAGCAGTACTTC; cdr3_aa: CSVETDREGYEQYF; v_call: TRBV29-1; d_call: TRBD1; clone_size: -; j_call: TRBJ2-7
cdr3_nt: TGTGCCAGCAGCGGCCGGACAGGGAGTACAGATACGCAGTATTTT; cdr3_aa: CASSGRTGSTDTQYF; v_call: TRBV9; d_call: TRBD1; clone_size: -; j_call: TRBJ2-3
cdr3_nt: TGTGCCAGCAGTTTATCGGGGACTTGGGGTGAAAAACTGTTTTTT; cdr3_aa: CASSLSGTWGEKLFF; v_call: TRBV27; d_call: -; clone_size: -; j_call: TRBJ1-4
cdr3_nt: TGTGCCAGCGGGTGGGGGGCAGAGAACACTGAAGCTTTCTTT; cdr3_aa: CASGWGAENTEAFF; v_call: TRBV2; d_call: -; clone_size: -; j_call: TRBJ1-1
cdr3_nt: TGCGCCAGCAGCCAAGGAGGCAGGGAAGCTTTCTTT; cdr3_aa: CASSQGGREAFF; v_call: TRBV4-3; d_call: -; clone_size: -; j_call: TRBJ1-1
cdr3_nt: TGTGCCAGCGGGGCTTCGGCCCATGGCTACACCTTC; cdr3_aa: CASGASAHGYTF; v_call: TRBV6-5; d_call: -; clone_size: -; j_call: TRBJ1-2
cdr3_nt: TGTGCCAGCAGCCCTAGGGGACCTCCCTACGAGCAGTACTTC; cdr3_aa: CASSPRGPPYEQYF; v_call: TRBV4-2; d_call: -; clone_size: -; j_call: TRBJ2-7
cdr3_nt: TGTGCCAGCAGTGAATGGGCTGCCACAGATACGCAGTATTTT; cdr3_aa: CASSEWAATDTQYF; v_call: TRBV6-1; d_call: -; clone_size: -; j_call: TRBJ2-3
cdr3_nt: TGTGCCACCAGCAGGGGGGGACAGGTTCGAGATGGCTACACCTTC; cdr3_aa: CATSRGGQVRDGYTF; v_call: TRBV15; d_call: TRBD1; clone_size: -; j_call: TRBJ1-2
cdr3_nt: TGCAGCGTCGGGGACTCCTGGGCAAGTGAAAAACTGTTTTTT; cdr3_aa: CSVGDSWASEKLFF; v_call: TRBV29-1; d_call: -; clone_size: -; j_call: TRBJ1-4
cdr3_nt: TGTGCCAGTAGTTCCACTGACAGAATCTATGGCTACACCTTC; cdr3_aa: CASSSTDRIYGYTF; v_call: TRBV19; d_call: -; clone_size: -; j_call: TRBJ1-2
cdr3_nt: TGTGCCAGCAGCTCTAGCGGGATGACCGGGGAGCTGTTTTTT; cdr3_aa: CASSSSGMTGELFF; v_call: TRBV7-9; d_call: TRBD2; clone_size: -; j_call: TRBJ2-2
cdr3_nt: TGTGCCACCAGCAGAGAAGCGGGGAACTACAATGAGCAGTTCTTC; cdr3_aa: CATSREAGNYNEQFF; v_call: TRBV15; d_call: TRBD2; clone_size: once; j_call: TRBJ2-1
cdr3_nt: TGTGCCATTCAGGACGGGGCTCGTGGCTACACCTTC; cdr3_aa: CAIQDGARGYTF; v_call: TRBV19; d_call: -; clone_size: -; j_call: TRBJ1-2
cdr3_nt: TGTGCCAGCAGCTTAACCACCGGGACAGGCAACGAGCAGTACTTC; cdr3_aa: CASSLTTGTGNEQYF; v_call: TRBV7-3; d_call: TRBD1; clone_size: -; j_call: TRBJ2-7
cdr3_nt: TGTGCCAGCAATGCTCCAGCCACCTACGAGCAGTACTTC; cdr3_aa: CASNAPATYEQYF; v_call: TRBV6-1; d_call: -; clone_size: -; j_call: TRBJ2-7
cdr3_nt: TGTGCCAGCTCACCACCAGGGACAGGGATGTGGCTTGAGCAGTTCTTC; cdr3_aa: CASSPPGTGMWLEQFF; v_call: TRBV18; d_call: TRBD1; clone_size: few; j_call: TRBJ2-1
cdr3_nt: TGCGCCAGCAGCCAAGAACGGGGGGACACCATATATTTT; cdr3_aa: CASSQERGDTIYF; v_call: TRBV4-1; d_call: -; clone_size: -; j_call: TRBJ1-3
cdr3_nt: TGTGCTAGTGGTTTGGGGACAGGGGGGGAGCAGTACTTC; cdr3_aa: CASGLGTGGEQYF; v_call: TRBV12-5; d_call: TRBD1; clone_size: -; j_call: TRBJ2-7
cdr3_nt: TGCGCCAGCAGCCAACGACTGAACACTGAAGCTTTCTTT; cdr3_aa: CASSQRLNTEAFF; v_call: TRBV4-1; d_call: -; clone_size: -; j_call: TRBJ1-1
cdr3_nt: TGTGCCAGTAGTATAGGGACAGGGGCTTTCTACGAGCAGTACTTC; cdr3_aa: CASSIGTGAFYEQYF; v_call: TRBV19; d_call: TRBD1; clone_size: once; j_call: TRBJ2-7
cdr3_nt: TGTGCCTGGAGTGTGAAGGGGGCCACTGAAGCTTTCTTT; cdr3_aa: CAWSVKGATEAFF; v_call: TRBV30; d_call: TRBD1; clone_size: -; j_call: TRBJ1-1
cdr3_nt: TGCAGCGTTTGGACGTCGATGAACACTGAAGCTTTCTTT; cdr3_aa: CSVWTSMNTEAFF; v_call: TRBV29-1; d_call: -; clone_size: few; j_call: TRBJ1-1
cdr3_nt: TGTGCCAGCGAGGGGGGCACCCCAGACACCTTC; cdr3_aa: CASEGGTPDTF; v_call: TRBV9; d_call: -; clone_size: -; j_call: TRBJ1-2
cdr3_nt: TGTGCCAGCAGCTTGGTAGCGCCCTACAATGAGCAGTTCTTC; cdr3_aa: CASSLVAPYNEQFF; v_call: TRBV7-9; d_call: -; clone_size: -; j_call: TRBJ2-1
cdr3_nt: TGTGCCAGTAGTCGGGAAGGGAGGACTGAAGCTTTCTTT; cdr3_aa: CASSREGRTEAFF; v_call: TRBV19; d_call: -; clone_size: -; j_call: TRBJ1-1
cdr3_nt: TGTGCCGGGTCTCGGGACTCTCAGGCTCAGCCCCAGCATTTT; cdr3_aa: CAGSRDSQAQPQHF; v_call: TRBV6-6; d_call: -; clone_size: -; j_call: TRBJ1-5
cdr3_nt: TGTGCCAGTAGGATCATTAGGGGCTCTGGCAATCAGCCCCAGCATTTT; cdr3_aa: CASRIIRGSGNQPQHF; v_call: TRBV19; d_call: -; clone_size: -; j_call: TRBJ1-5
cdr3_nt: TGTGCCAGCAGTTATAACAGGGGCCTCACCGGGGAGCTGTTTTTT; cdr3_aa: CASSYNRGLTGELFF; v_call: TRBV6-5; d_call: TRBD1; clone_size: -; j_call: TRBJ2-2
cdr3_nt: TGTGCCAGCAGCTCCCGGACTAGCAGCTCCTACGAGCAGTACTTC; cdr3_aa: CASSSRTSSSYEQYF; v_call: TRBV13; d_call: TRBD2; clone_size: -; j_call: TRBJ2-7
cdr3_nt: TGTGCCAGCAGTTACTCAACAGGGGGGGGCAATGGCTACACCTTC; cdr3_aa: CASSYSTGGGNGYTF; v_call: TRBV6-5; d_call: TRBD1; clone_size: -; j_call: TRBJ1-2
cdr3_nt: TGTGCCAGCAGCCTTACAGGGGGCCGGAACACCGGGGAGCTGTTTTTT; cdr3_aa: CASSLTGGRNTGELFF; v_call: TRBV11-3; d_call: TRBD1; clone_size: -; j_call: TRBJ2-2